This is a list of T cell receptor beta chains from one sample in a study of OX40 agonist ivuxolimab in advanced cancers. TCRdb keeps only in-frame clones here, not all; method: immunoSEQ multiplex PCR. The sample records under 85,000 clones, 65% to 90% being singletons. This specimen consisted of CD4+ or CD8+ T cells sorted from blood, obtained in a trial of the OX40 agonist ivuxolimab. Receptors were obtained from an adult with an advanced solid tumor such as melanoma, head and neck, liver or kidney cancer. CDR3s include the opening cysteine and the closing phenylalanine or tryptophan. The D gene is left open where the match is weak. Size tells how often a clone was seen (once, few, many) or the class of an expanded clone, and some rows leave it out.

size | J | length | D | V | DNA | CDR3
NA | TRBJ1-5 | 15 | TRBD1 | TRBV7-2 | TGTGCCAGCAGCTTAGGGGGACAGGGCGGTCAGCCCCAGCATTTT | CASSLGGQGGQPQHF
NA | TRBJ2-5 | 14 | TRBD1 | TRBV4-1 | TGCGCCAGCAGCCTAGGACAGGGACAAGAGACCCAGTACTTC | CASSLGQGQETQYF
NA | TRBJ2-7 | 17 | NA | TRBV7-2 | TGTGCCAGCAGCCGGCGTTATCTCAGGGCCGGGGACTACGAGCAGTACTTC | CASSRRYLRAGDYEQYF
once | TRBJ1-4 | 12 | NA | TRBV29-1 | TGCAGCGTTGGCACGGGAAATGAAAAACTGTTTTTT | CSVGTGNEKLFF
NA | TRBJ1-5 | 14 | NA | TRBV7-9 | TGTGCCAGCAGCACTGATTATAGCAATCAGCCCCAGCATTTT | CASSTDYSNQPQHF
NA | TRBJ2-5 | 14 | NA | TRBV19 | TGTGCCAGTAGCCTTCAGGGGTACCAAGAGACCCAGTACTTC | CASSLQGYQETQYF
NA | TRBJ2-1 | 13 | TRBD1 | TRBV19 | TGTGCCAGTAGAAGGGACAGGGACAATGAGCAGTTCTTC | CASRRDRDNEQFF
NA | TRBJ2-2 | 12 | TRBD1 | TRBV29-1 | TGCAGCGCCCAGGGGGACGCCGGGGAGCTGTTTTTT | CSAQGDAGELFF
NA | TRBJ1-1 | 15 | NA | TRBV5-1 | TGCGCCAGCAGGGGTGGACAGCGCCCGAACACTGAAGCTTTCTTT | CASRGGQRPNTEAFF
NA | TRBJ2-3 | 17 | TRBD2 | TRBV19 | TGTGCCAGTAGTCGACGGACTAGCGGGAGGGCCAGAGATACGCAGTATTTT | CASSRRTSGRARDTQYF
NA | TRBJ1-3 | 14 | NA | TRBV5-1 | TGCGCCAGCAGCTTATCAGGGACTAGGAACACCATATATTTT | CASSLSGTRNTIYF
NA | TRBJ2-3 | 15 | NA | TRBV29-1 | TGCAGCGTTATTTCTGTCATTGGAAGCACAGATACGCAGTATTTT | CSVISVIGSTDTQYF
NA | TRBJ1-4 | 19 | TRBD1 | TRBV14 | TGTGCCAGCAGCCAATGGCGGACAGGGGGTTTCGGAAAGGATGAAAAACTGTTTTTT | CASSQWRTGGFGKDEKLFF
NA | TRBJ1-1 | 14 | NA | TRBV29-1 | TGCAGCGTTGTGGGGGGCCAGGGGAACACTGAAGCTTTCTTT | CSVVGGQGNTEAFF
NA | TRBJ2-5 | 14 | TRBD2 | TRBV7-9 | TGTGCCAGCAGCTTCACTAGCGAAAGGGAGACCCAGTACTTC | CASSFTSERETQYF
NA | TRBJ1-1 | 13 | TRBD1 | TRBV12-5 | TGTGCTAGTGGTGCCGACAGGGGCACTGAAGCTTTCTTT | CASGADRGTEAFF
NA | TRBJ2-1 | 13 | NA | TRBV9 | TGTGCTTCAGGGGGGGACTTACACAATGAGCAGTTCTTC | CASGGDLHNEQFF